This T cell receptor beta chain was captured by sequencing in a study of blood T cell repertoires in COVID-19 (dated by TCRdb to 2018 to 2021). General notes on the study: Samples from collaborators originated in the United States, Italy and Spain and spanned both the acute and convalescent phases of COVID-19. The material from the prospective study consisted of cDNA or gDNA derived from T cells, B-cell-depleted T cells, or PBMCs. Deeply sampled blood TCRbeta repertoires from subjects exposed to, actively infected with, or recovered from COVID-19 were included in the dataset. The repertoires were made available in a free public database intended to serve as a resource for research on the immune response to SARS-CoV-2. The samples were drawn from the first 160 participants of the ongoing ImmuneRACE study and from 950 to 1,500 subjects provided by 6 global collaborators. Nearly every sample came with metadata listing a de-identified subject ID, COVID-19 status, age in years and sex. Where available, HLA class I and class II types were taken from metadata supplied by the sample provider and were not determined by assay-based typing.

TCRbeta CDR3 regions were amplified from genomic DNA by means of the immunoSEQ Assay, a bias-controlled multiplex PCR. The study's own analysis went as follows. Within the assay, amplification of reference gene primers was used to estimate how many nucleated cells each sample contained. Sequence reads were collapsed and filtered to measure the absolute abundance of every unique TCRbeta CDR3 rearrangement. For each sample, productive Simpson clonality was calculated by taking the square root of Simpson's diversity index across productive rearrangements. Not all clones reach the TCRdb copy of this immuneACCESS table, which keeps in-frame sequences only. Checked studies attribute under half of the gap to unresolved V genes and leave the rest unexplained. Clone size and the V and J calls come from that table; the DNA yielded D and trimming. The sample table lists some 190,000 clones, 80% to 90% of them with a count of one. Roughly 5% of the sample comes from the top ten.

General findings and caveats noted by the study authors: Clinical and demographic metadata were provided uncurated, with the amount varying by source and participant.

Each collaborating institution followed its own protocols to collect whole blood in K2EDTA tubes. For TCRbeta analysis, collaborator samples were shipped as frozen whole blood, as isolated PBMCs, or as DNA extracted from either sample type. CDR1 and CDR2, per the germline V gene (reference sequence), are LGHDT and YNNKEL. V trim: 4 bases; J trim: 5 bases; unmatched bases: 6. The CDR3 covers 15 residues, taking in both the cysteine and the phenylalanine. The only DNA kept is the CDR3, 45 bases in frame from the first base. Turning to this clone: The target of this receptor is not known. The record has no base qualities; no much larger clone is one base away.

The receptor chain draws on TRBV3-1 (or the pseudogene TRBV3-2) and TRBJ2-7; 12 bases in between match TRBD2. Sequences were obtained from peripheral blood. The sequence was obtained from a woman of 80 years or more with acute or convalescent COVID-19. The CDR3 has the sequence CASSRASGRAHEQYF. At the DNA level, the sequence is TGTGCCAGCAGCCGGGCTAGCGGGAGGGCCCACGAGCAGTACTTC.